A single TCR beta chain is shown here with its context. This clonotype has ten or more counts. Its target antigen remains unknown. Qualities for individual bases were not recorded, and no much larger clone is one base off. The CDR3 runs 12 amino acids, cysteine and phenylalanine included. The retained sequence is limited to the CDR3, 36 bases, with the frame set at the first base. The germline V gene sets CDR1 to MNHEY and CDR2 to SVGAGI. V loses 6 bases of germline sequence and J loses 5 bases, and the interval between the two ends is 8 bases. The data are from a study of breast tumors, draining lymph nodes, adjacent tissues (dated by TCRdb to 2015 to 2016). With regard to the full study: In breast cancer patients, the study compared the TCR beta repertoires of tumor, adjacent nontumor tissue and axillary lymph nodes. The study was designed to assess the relationships and possible T-cell exchange between tumor, surrounding tissue and draining lymph node repertoires in human breast cancer.

Beyond this particular receptor, the publication reports: Tumor and nontumor tissue repertoires were found to be significantly more similar in luminal-like than in basal-like breast cancer. The conclusion that tumor T cells originate in lymph nodes was presented as consistent with a hypothesis rather than as directly demonstrated. The data were considered consistent with most tumor T cells being derived from the lymph node and subsequently expanding within tumor tissue. Tumors showed preferential V and J gene usage, and their T-cell repertoire diversity fell below that of lymph nodes yet above that of nontumor tissue.

The sequencer listed for this sample is Illumina HiSeq 2000. Multiplex PCR amplification was used to generate the TCR beta chain libraries. The amplified TCR beta chain products were analyzed by high-throughput sequencing. TCRdb reanalyzed the raw reads on its own, using fastp at Q25 for trimming and MiXCR for clone calling, and kept in-frame beta chains. Records with the same CDR3 protein are collapsed into one entry carrying the most frequent genes and DNA. In all, the sample holds tens of thousands of distinct CDR3 sequences, and 23% of those were seen once. The ten largest clones take up 8% of the sample.

Sequenced material: breast tumor tissue. The chain is encoded by TRBV6-5 joined to TRBJ1-3; matching of 5 bases hints at TRBD1 as the D gene. The source of this sequence is a female donor with breast cancer. Some clones in this sample may be carry-over from other donors' samples. The sequenced DNA is TGTGCCAGCAGAGACAGAAGAAACACCATATATTTT. Translated, this gives CASRDRRNTIYF.